This T cell receptor beta chain is from a study of breast tumors, draining lymph nodes, adjacent tissues. Trimming took 5 bases from V and 8 from J; bases not matched to a gene: 5. CDR3 length: 14 residues. CDR1 and CDR2 from the germline V gene are MNHEY and SVGAGI. TCRdb recomputed calls from the multiplex PCR reads with MiXCR, one row per CDR3 protein. The table has some 120,000 distinct CDR3 sequences, 15% to 20% seen once. Study conclusions and caveats: Tumor TCR diversity was below lymph nodes but above nontumor tissue.

Axillary draining lymph nodes of breast cancer patients supplied the node samples. This clonotype has a count of ten or more. Its antigen is not known. Sequenced material: axillary lymph node tissue. The clonotype comes from a female donor with breast cancer. Some clones in this sample may be carry-over from other donors' samples. The chain carries TRBV6-5 and TRBJ2-1; 11 bases are shared with TRBD2. The chain's CDR3 is CASSISGGAYEQFF. The CDR3 DNA sequence: TGTGCCAGCAGTATTAGCGGGGGGGCGTATGAGCAGTTCTTC.